Shown below are 19 T cell receptor gamma chains from a single sample sequenced in a study of gammadelta T cells in human blood. TCRdb reanalysed the RT-PCR reads via CATT. The repertoire includes around 150 gamma-chain clones, roughly 6% of them detected once, and about 55% sits in the top ten. Sequencing was done on a sample of non-Vgamma9Vdelta2 gamma-delta T cells from infant blood. These receptors were collected from a human donor.

About this clone: This likely traces to a read error, being one base from a far larger clone. The same CDR3 also results from other DNA sequences found in this sample. The V call is TRGV8, the J call TRGJP2. Germline-derived CDR1 and CDR2 are VENAVY and YDSYNSRV. This CDR3 is built from 16 residues. The CDR3 sequence: CATWDRRRSSDWIKTF. DNA for the CDR3: TGTGCAACCTGGGATAGGCGGAGGAGTAGTGATTGGATCAAGACGTTT.

In the case of this clone: Only one base separates this from a far larger clonotype, so it likely reflects a read error. The chain combines TRGV10 with TRGJ1 or TRGJ2. TRGV10 is annotated as an ORF whose role is uncertain. The CDR3 loop spans 17 amino acids. CDR3 nucleotide sequence: TGTGCTGCGTGGGATCCGCCGGGACCTAGGAATTATCATAAGAAACTCTTT. Translation gives CAAWDPPGPRNYHKKLF.

In this sample, this clone is large (0.1 to 1%). The limits of the CDR3 on the DNA are not certain, so only TCRdb's listed CDR3 is given. For the V gene the call is TRGV4; the J gene has no call. CDR1 EGSTGY and CDR2 YDSYTSSV come from the germline V gene. The CDR3 has 30 amino acids, counting both end residues. CDR3 amino acids: CATWDGSIRNSLAVEQHLLSQVSIGRIQHF.

Points on this clone: A far larger clone is off by one base, so a read error is likely. This rearrangement joins TRGV4 to TRGJP2. This CDR3 comprises 15 residues. Germline loops: CDR1 EGSTGY, CDR2 YDSYTSSV. The CDR3 nucleotides read TGTGCCACCTGGGATTTAGGAGTAAGTGATCGGATCAAGACGTTT. It specifies CATWDLGVSDRIKTF.

By share, this clone counts as hyperexpanded. The sample carries other DNA sequences with the same CDR3. The rearrangement joins TRGV4 to TRGJ1 or TRGJ2. Germline V gives CDR1 EGSTGY, CDR2 YDSYTSSV. The CDR3 consists of 13 residues. The V and J ends lost 0 bases and 4 bases, in that order; junction bases with no gene match: 3. Written as DNA, the CDR3 is TGTGCCACCTGGGATGGGCACTATTATAAGAAACTCTTT. This codes for CATWDGHYYKKLF.

In this sample, this clone is hyperexpanded. The chain employs TRGV10 and TRGJ1 or TRGJ2. TRGV10 is an ORF, and what it does is uncertain. The CDR3 runs to 11 residues. The J segment lost 7 bases and the V segment lost 8 bases, leaving 6 bases of the junction unmatched. CDR3 protein: CAAWVKYKKLF. The CDR3 coding sequence is TGTGCTGCGTGGGTAAAATATAAGAAACTCTTT.

Concerning this clone itself: A single base is all that separates this from a far larger clone, so a read error is likely. The V call is TRGV4, the J call TRGJ1 or TRGJ2. Germline matching of the DNA provided the J gene here, since TCRdb leaves it blank. CDR1 EGSTGY and CDR2 YDSYTSSV come from the germline V gene. The CDR3 is 16 amino acids. The CDR3 is CATWDGPFQFYYKKLF. The CDR3 DNA reads TGTGCAACCTGGGATGGGCCTTTCCAATTTTATTATAAGAAACTCTTT.

This clone turned up a few times. Just one base apart from a much larger clone, this may be a read error. The DNA is left out, because the CDR3 cannot be placed on it with certainty; the CDR3 is given as TCRdb lists it. The sample has other DNA sequences that encode this CDR3 too. The chain carries TRGV11 and TRGJP2. TRGV11 is designated an ORF whose function remains uncertain. Both ends counted, the CDR3 spans 16 residues. CDR3 residues: CTTVPAGSNSDWIKTF.

In regard to this clone: A read error may be the cause here, since a much bigger clone is one base away. The rearrangement uses TRGV4 and TRGJ1 or TRGJ2. Losses at the gene ends were 4 bases for V and 7 bases for J; bases not matched to a gene: 4. The CDR3 runs 11 residues. In germline, CDR1 is EGSTGY, CDR2 YDSYTSSV. DNA for the CDR3: TGTGCCACCTGGGACTCGTATAAGAAACTCTTT. Translating gives CATWDSYKKLF.

Of note for this clone: The TCRdb record carries a much larger clone's protein, which differs from this DNA's translation at residue 4; a read error is the likely cause, and the protein listed here is the DNA translation. V and J are TRGV4 and TRGJ1 or TRGJ2. This CDR3 spans 13 amino acids. Germline V gives CDR1 EGSTGY, CDR2 YDSYTSSV. CDR3 nucleotides: TGTGCCACCTGTGATGGGCACTATTATAAGAAACTCTTT. This translates into CATCDGHYYKKLF.

This clone was detected a few times. A much larger clone differs from this one at a single base, so this may be a read error. The sample carries other DNA sequences with the same CDR3. The V gene is TRGV2, the J gene TRGJP1. This CDR3 contains 14 residues. The germline CDR1 and CDR2 sequences are EGSNGY and YDSYNSKV. CDR3 bases: TGTGCAACCTGGGACGGAGCCACTGGTTGGTTCAAGATATTT. It yields the protein CATWDGATGWFKIF.

This clone is large. The rearrangement joins TRGV4 to TRGJ1 or TRGJ2. There are 13 residues in the CDR3. The germline V gene encodes CDR1 EGSTGY and CDR2 YDSYTSSV. The J segment lost 6 bases and the V segment lost 3 bases, leaving 8 bases of the junction unmatched. CDR3 region: CATWDLGGYKKLF. DNA for the CDR3: TGTGCCACCTGGGATCTGGGGGGTTATAAGAAACTCTTT.

By share of the sample, this clone is medium-sized. This clone may be a read error of a much larger clone one base away. V usage is TRGV10 and J usage is TRGJP1. Here the J gene was assigned by germline matching of the DNA, as TCRdb has none. TRGV10 is filed as an ORF, its function uncertain. V was clipped by 8 bases and J by 4 bases; unmatched bases: 8. There are 14 residues in the CDR3. In DNA form, the CDR3 reads TGTGCTGCGTGGGATTTAAACACTGGTTGGTTCAAGATATTT. Amino acid sequence: CAAWDLNTGWFKIF.

On this clone itself: A much larger clone is a single base away; this may be a read error. The chain has TRGV3 and TRGJ1 or TRGJ2. The CDR3 consists of 14 residues. Germline V gene lookup returns CDR1 VTNTFY and CDR2 YDVSTARD (reference sequence). Losses at the gene ends were 0 bases for V and 10 bases for J; bases not matched to a gene: 12. The CDR3 here is CATWDRPVFQKKLF. CDR3 DNA: TGTGCCACCTGGGACAGGCCCGTTTTTCAGAAGAAACTCTTT.

Regarding this clone: Given a far larger clone just one base away, this is likely a sequencing read error. Other DNA sequences in the same sample also yield this CDR3. This chain links TRGV2 with TRGJ1 or TRGJ2. The CDR3 is 11 residues long. Looked up from germline, CDR1 is EGSNGY and CDR2 is YDSYNSKV. CDR3 protein: CATWDGRVKLF. CDR3 DNA sequence: TGTGCCACATGGGACGGGCGTGTGAAACTCTTT.

This clone was seen a handful of times. A read error likely explains this, since a far larger clone differs by one base. This chain joins TRGV4 and TRGJ1 or TRGJ2. The CDR3 length is 13 residues. Germline loops: CDR1 EGSTGY, CDR2 YDSYTSSV. CDR3 DNA sequence: TGTGCCACATGGGAACGGAATTATTATAAGAAACTCTTT. It encodes CATWERNYYKKLF.

In the case of this clone: A far larger clone is a single base away, which makes a read error likely. The rearrangement uses TRGV10 and TRGJ1 or TRGJ2. TRGV10 is classed as an ORF, of uncertain function. The ends lost 8 bases at V and 8 bases at J; junction bases unmatched: 1. There are 9 residues in the CDR3. CDR3 in DNA: TGTGCTGCGTGGGATAAGAAACTCTTT. This sequence encodes CAAWDKKLF.

About this clone itself: This likely reflects a read error, since a far larger clone is one base away. The limits of the CDR3 on the DNA are not certain, so only TCRdb's listed CDR3 is given. Called V gene: TRGV4; the J gene was not called. The CDR3 length equals 30 residues, ends included. Germline values: CDR1 EGSTGY, CDR2 YDSYTSSV. This chain's CDR3 is CATWDGSIRNSLVVEQHLLSQVSIGRIQHF.

In regard to this clone: This may come from a read error, since a much larger clone is one base off. Because the CDR3's place on the DNA is in doubt, the DNA is left out and the CDR3 is given as listed by TCRdb. Other DNA sequences in the sample encode the same CDR3. V and J are TRGV11 and TRGJP2. TRGV11 is designated an ORF whose function remains uncertain. The CDR3 adds up to 16 amino acids, both ends counted. The CDR3 is CTTVPAGSNSDWIKTF.